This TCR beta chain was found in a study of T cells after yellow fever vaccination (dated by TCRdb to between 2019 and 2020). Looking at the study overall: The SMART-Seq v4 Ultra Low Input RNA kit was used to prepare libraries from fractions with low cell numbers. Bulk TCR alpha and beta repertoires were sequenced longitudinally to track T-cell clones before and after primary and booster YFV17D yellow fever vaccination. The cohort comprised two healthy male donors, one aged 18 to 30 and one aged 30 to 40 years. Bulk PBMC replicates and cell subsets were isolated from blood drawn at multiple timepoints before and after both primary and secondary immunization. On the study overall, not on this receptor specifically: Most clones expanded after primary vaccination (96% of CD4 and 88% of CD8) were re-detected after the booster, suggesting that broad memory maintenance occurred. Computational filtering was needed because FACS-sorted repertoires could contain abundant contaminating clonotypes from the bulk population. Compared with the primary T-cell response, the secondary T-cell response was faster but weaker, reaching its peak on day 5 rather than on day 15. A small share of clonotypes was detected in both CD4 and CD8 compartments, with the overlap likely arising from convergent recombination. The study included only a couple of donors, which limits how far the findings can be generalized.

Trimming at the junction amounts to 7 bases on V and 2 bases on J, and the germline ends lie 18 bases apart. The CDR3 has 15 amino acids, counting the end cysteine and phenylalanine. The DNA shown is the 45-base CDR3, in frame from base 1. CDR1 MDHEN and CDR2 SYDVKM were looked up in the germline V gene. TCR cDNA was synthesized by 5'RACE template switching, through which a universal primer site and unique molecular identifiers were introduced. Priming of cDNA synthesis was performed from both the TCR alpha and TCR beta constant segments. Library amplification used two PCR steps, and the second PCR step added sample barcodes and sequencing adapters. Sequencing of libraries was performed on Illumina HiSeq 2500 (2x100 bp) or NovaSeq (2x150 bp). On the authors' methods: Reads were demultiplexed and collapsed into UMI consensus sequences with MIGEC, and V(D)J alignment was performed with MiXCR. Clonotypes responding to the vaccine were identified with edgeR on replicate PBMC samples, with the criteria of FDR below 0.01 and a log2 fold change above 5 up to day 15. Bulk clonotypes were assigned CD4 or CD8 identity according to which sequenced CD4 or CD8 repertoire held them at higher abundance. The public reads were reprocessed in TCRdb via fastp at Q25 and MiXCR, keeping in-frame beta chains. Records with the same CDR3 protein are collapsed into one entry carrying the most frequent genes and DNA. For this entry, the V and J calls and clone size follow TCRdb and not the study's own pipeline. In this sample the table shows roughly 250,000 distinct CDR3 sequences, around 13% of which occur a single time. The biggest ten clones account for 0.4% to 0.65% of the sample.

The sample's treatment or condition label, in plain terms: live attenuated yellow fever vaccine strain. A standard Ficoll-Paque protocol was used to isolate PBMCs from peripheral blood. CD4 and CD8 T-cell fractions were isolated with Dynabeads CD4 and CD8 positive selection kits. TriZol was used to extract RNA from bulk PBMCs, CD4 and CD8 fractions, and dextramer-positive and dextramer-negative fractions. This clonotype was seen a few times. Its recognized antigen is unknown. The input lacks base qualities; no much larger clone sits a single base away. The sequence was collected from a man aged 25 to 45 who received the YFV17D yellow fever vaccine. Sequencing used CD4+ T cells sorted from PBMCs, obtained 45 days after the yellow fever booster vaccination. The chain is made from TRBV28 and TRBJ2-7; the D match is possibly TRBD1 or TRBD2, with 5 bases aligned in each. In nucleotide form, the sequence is TGTGCCAGCAACGGGTCGGGGACGGCCACCTACGAGCAGTACTTC. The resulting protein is CASNGSGTATYEQYF.